This is a list of T cell receptor beta chains from one sample in a study of cytotoxic CD8 clonotypes in ibrutinib-treated CLL. The table came from immunoSEQ multiplex PCR; TCRdb's copy has only in-frame clones and leaves some out. This table has roughly 200,000 clones, just over 70% appearing once. The sample here was PBMCs, taken after 12 months of ibrutinib treatment. These receptors were collected from a human donor with chronic lymphocytic leukemia. CDR3s include the opening cysteine and the closing phenylalanine or tryptophan. Fields, in order: D gene, J gene, clone size, V gene, CDR3 protein, CDR3 DNA. D genes are given only for firm matches. For some rows the clone size is stated as once, few or many, or as a class when expanded; others skip it.

>NA|TRBJ2-5|NA|TRBV7-3
CASSLGHPGETQYF
TGTGCCAGCAGCTTGGGACACCCTGGAGAGACCCAGTACTTC
>NA|TRBJ2-3|NA|TRBV29-1
CSVRGGVTQYF
TGCAGCGTCCGTGGCGGCGTTACGCAGTATTTT
>NA|TRBJ2-3|NA|TRBV11-2
CASSLGGFPDTQYF
TGTGCCAGCAGCTTGGGGGGTTTCCCAGATACGCAGTATTTT
>TRBD1|TRBJ1-2|NA|TRBV18
CASSLSTGEAGYTF
TGTGCCAGCTCACTATCGACAGGGGAAGCTGGCTACACCTTC
>TRBD1|TRBJ2-7|NA|TRBV29-1
CSVETGAYEQYF
TGCAGCGTTGAAACAGGGGCCTACGAGCAGTACTTC
>TRBD1|TRBJ1-1|NA|TRBV29-1
CSVAPGQIAFF
TGCAGCGTCGCCCCGGGACAGATAGCTTTCTTT
>TRBD2|TRBJ2-7|NA|TRBV7-8
CASSRAGGSYEQYF
TGTGCCAGCAGCCGAGCGGGGGGTAGTTACGAGCAGTACTTC
>NA|TRBJ1-6|NA|TRBV6-5
CASSLNTGVLNSPLHF
TGTGCCAGCAGTTTGAACACGGGGGTGCTTAATTCACCCCTCCACTTT
>NA|TRBJ1-2|once|TRBV7-8
CASSPTLFGTPNYGYTF
TGTGCCAGCAGCCCGACCCTTTTTGGGACCCCTAACTATGGCTACACCTTC
>NA|TRBJ2-5|NA|TRBV7-3
CASSFFREETQYF
TGTGCCAGCAGCTTTTTCCGGGAAGAGACCCAGTACTTC
>NA|TRBJ2-1|NA|TRBV7-2
CASSLTSSSYNEQFF
TGTGCCAGCAGCCTCACTAGTAGCTCCTACAATGAGCAGTTCTTC
>NA|TRBJ1-2|NA|TRBV15
CATSRDPGPTNYGYTF
TGTGCCACCAGCAGAGATCCGGGTCCCACTAACTATGGCTACACCTTC
>NA|TRBJ2-7|once|TRBV7-3
CASSLGSAGPYEQYF
TGTGCCAGCAGCTTAGGCTCGGCGGGACCCTACGAGCAGTACTTC
>NA|TRBJ1-2|NA|TRBV4-2
CASSQDRREGYTF
TGTGCCAGCAGCCAAGATCGCAGGGAGGGCTACACCTTC
>TRBD1|TRBJ2-3|NA|TRBV9
CASSATGADTQYF
TGTGCCAGCAGCGCCACAGGGGCAGATACGCAGTATTTT
>TRBD2|TRBJ2-3|once|TRBV5-6
CASSLRVSSGRGTDTQYF
TGTGCCAGCAGCTTGCGGGTCTCTAGCGGGAGAGGCACAGATACGCAGTATTTT
>NA|TRBJ1-1|NA|TRBV2
CASSVDEAFF
TGTGCCAGCAGTGTGGACGAAGCTTTCTTT
>TRBD1|TRBJ2-7|NA|TRBV10-3
CAITPPGQGRETGQYF
TGTGCCATCACCCCCCCGGGACAGGGTAGAGAAACGGGACAGTACTTC
>NA|TRBJ2-3|NA|TRBV7-2
CASSLGSPSTDTQYF
TGTGCCAGCAGCCTGGGGAGCCCAAGCACAGATACGCAGTATTTT
>NA|TRBJ2-7|NA|TRBV18
CASSPGQGGSYEQYF
TGTGCCAGCTCCCCCGGGCAGGGGGGGTCCTACGAGCAGTACTTC
>NA|TRBJ2-7|NA|TRBV18
CASSPKLSSDEQYF
TGTGCCAGCTCACCCAAGCTTAGTTCCGACGAGCAGTACTTC
>NA|TRBJ1-5|NA|TRBV7-2
CASSLRPGRFNQPQHF
TGTGCCAGCAGCTTACGCCCGGGACGCTTCAATCAGCCCCAGCATTTT
>NA|TRBJ2-5|NA|TRBV15
CATSRDLRETQYF
TGTGCCACCAGCAGAGATCTGAGGGAGACCCAGTACTTC
>NA|TRBJ1-1|NA|TRBV25-1
CASSPPPGRDTEAFF
TGTGCCAGCAGCCCACCACCGGGACGCGACACTGAAGCTTTCTTT
>TRBD2|TRBJ2-7|once|TRBV11-3
CASSAGGSRDEQYF
TGTGCCAGCAGCGCGGGGGGGTCCCGAGACGAGCAGTACTTC
>NA|TRBJ1-1|NA|TRBV28
CASSFDKVALIENTEAFF
TGTGCCAGCAGTTTCGATAAGGTCGCTCTAATAGAGAACACTGAAGCTTTCTTT
>NA|TRBJ1-2|NA|TRBV19
CASSPGTDYGYTF
TGTGCCAGTAGTCCCGGGACGGACTATGGCTACACCTTC
>NA|TRBJ1-2|few|TRBV11-2
CASSPGQTRAGTF
TGTGCCAGCAGCCCCGGACAGACAAGAGCGGGCACCTTC
>NA|TRBJ2-1|NA|TRBV5-1
CASSLGQYNEQFF
TGCGCCAGCAGCTTGGGACAGTACAATGAGCAGTTCTTC
>TRBD2|TRBJ2-5|NA|TRBV6-6
CAIHRTSWETQYF
TGTGCCATCCATAGGACTAGCTGGGAGACCCAGTACTTC
>NA|TRBJ1-6|few|TRBV6-5
CASRLTGGSPLHF
TGTGCCAGCAGGCTGACAGGAGGTTCACCCCTCCACTTT
>NA|TRBJ1-2|few|TRBV5-1
CASSLASFNYGYTF
TGCGCCAGCAGCTTGGCCAGCTTTAACTATGGCTACACCTTC
>NA|TRBJ2-3|NA|TRBV10-3
CAISESGIDTQYF
TGTGCCATCAGTGAGTCGGGGATAGATACGCAGTATTTT
>TRBD1|TRBJ1-5|many|TRBV30
CAARRGQGSNQPQHF
TGTGCAGCCCGAAGGGGACAGGGAAGCAATCAGCCCCAGCATTTT
>NA|TRBJ1-6|few|TRBV6-5
CASRKREIYNSPLHF
TGTGCCAGCAGAAAGAGGGAAATCTATAATTCACCCCTCCACTTT
>NA|TRBJ1-3|once|TRBV18
CASSRTSSSPRNTIYF
TGTGCCAGCTCACGGACATCCTCTAGCCCGAGAAACACCATATATTTT
>NA|TRBJ1-1|NA|TRBV6-1
CASSDGRTEAFF
TGTGCCAGCAGTGACGGGAGGACTGAAGCTTTCTTT
>NA|TRBJ1-2|NA|TRBV9
CASSARDGGGLRGYTF
TGTGCCAGCAGCGCGAGGGACGGAGGGGGGCTTAGGGGCTACACCTTC